This entry lists 3 T cell receptor beta chains sequenced from one sample in a study of T-cell reconstitution after alpha-beta-depleted transplantation in children. A TCRbeta library incorporating unique molecular identifiers was prepared. TCRdb analysed the PCR reads with MiXCR anew, one entry per CDR3 protein. The sample contains about 230,000 distinct CDR3 sequences, roughly 10% of which appear only once. Material: PBMCs, obtained before TCRalphabeta/CD19-depleted stem cell transplant. These receptors were collected from a child under two years old with acute myeloid leukemia, due to receive a stem cell transplant.

There are many counts of this clonotype. V gene TRBV20-1 combines with J gene TRBJ2-4; 9 bases are a match to TRBD2. The CDR3 extends over 12 amino acids. Looked up from germline, CDR1 is DFQATT and CDR2 is SNEGSKA (reference sequence). J gave up 8 bases and V 3 bases, and 2 bases lay outside the gene matches. The CDR3 spells CSARTSGYIQYF. For the CDR3, the DNA is TGCAGTGCTAGGACTAGCGGCTACATTCAGTACTTC.

This clonotype was observed many times. DNA for the CDR3: TGTGCCAGCAGCTTAGAATCCAGACCTCTGGGGACCCAGTACTTC. The encoded protein is CASSLESRPLGTQYF. The chain carries TRBV7-6 and TRBJ2-5; D gene uncertain. Trimming removed 1 base at V and 7 bases at J, with 16 bases between. Germline CDR1 reads SGHVS; CDR2 reads FNYEAQ. This CDR3 region has 15 residues.

This clonotype was counted ten times or more. V gene TRBV5-1 combines with J gene TRBJ2-7; D unresolved. CDR1 and CDR2 (germline): SGHRS, YFSETQ. CDR3 length equals 14 residues. Between the trimmed V and J ends, which lost 3 bases and 4 bases, there was a span of 14 bases. The CDR3 coding sequence is TGCGCCAGCAGCTCCGGCGGTAACCCGTACGAGCAGTACTTC. Translated, it gives CASSSGGNPYEQYF. The full variable domain, its missing parts supplied by reference TRBV5-1 and TRBJ2-7, is KAGVTQTPRYLIKTRGQQVTLSCSPISGHRSVSWYQQTPGQGLQFLFEYFSETQRNKGNFPGRFSGRQFSNSRSEMNVSTLELGDSALYLCASSSGGNPYEQYFGPGTRLTVT.